This TCR beta chain was recovered during a study of cytotoxic CD8 clonotypes in ibrutinib-treated CLL. Overall study: Following treatment for a median around twelve months, range 6 to 36, response samples were then taken.

Concerning this clone: Antigen unknown.

TCRdb's copy holds only in-frame clones and misses some; the assay was immunoSEQ multiplex PCR. The sample lists about 160,000 clones, approximately 80% seen once, with about 4.6% in the top ten. V was pared by 1 base and J by 13 bases, with 9 bases of the junction left unmatched. The germline V gene has CDR1 LGHNA and CDR2 YNFKEQ. CDR3 length: 16 residues. Study-wide findings and caveats: Baseline clonality was higher than in age-matched healthy donors and moved in step with circulating CD8+ T-cell counts. Clonality increased at ibrutinib response and stayed stable in sustained remission. At progression, however, it fell back toward baseline.

This chain joins TRBV4-2 and TRBJ2-1; 14 bases line up with TRBD2. The starting material was PBMCs, obtained after 24 months of ibrutinib treatment. This receptor was obtained from a human donor with chronic lymphocytic leukemia. Written as DNA, the CDR3 is TGTGCCAGCAGCCAAGGCTCAGGGACTAGCGGGGGCGACCAGTTCTTC. Its protein product is CASSQGSGTSGGDQFF.